The present TCR beta chain was sequenced within a study of cytomegalovirus exposure and HLA in healthy donors. Study-level points and caveats: From TCR beta sequences, most subjects' HLA-A and HLA-B alleles were reportedly predicted accurately. Roughly uniform depth of sequencing across donors was assumed in presence/absence analyses. Trimming of TCR beta V- and J-genes showed a link, identified in a later analysis, to a missense DCLRE1C variant.

A word on this clone: Its specificity is not known.

The CDR3 loop spans 12 amino acids. V was clipped by 3 bases and J by 1 base, with 7 bases between them. CDR1 and CDR2 (germline): SQVTM, ANQGSEA. It was with 60 Vbeta and 13 Jbeta primers that the PCR ran. Under the authors' procedure: The authors later counted around 80 million unique TCR beta chains, 9.5 million to 11 million of them shared. Only in-frame clones appear in the TCRdb table, and some are missing; sequencing was by immunoSEQ multiplex PCR. For V, J and clone size, that table is used; D and trimming come from the DNA. This sample has about 130,000 clones, with approximately 79% found just once.

This sequence originates from a man between 18 and 29 years old in good health and CMV-seropositive. Specimen: PBMCs. The genes are TRBV29-1 and TRBJ2-7, with D uncertain. The DNA of the CDR3 is TGCAGCGTTGAGAGTGGTTCCTACGAGCAGTACTTC. Translating gives CSVESGSYEQYF.